These 26 T cell receptor beta chains were all obtained from the same sample, sequenced in a study of radiotherapy plus CTLA-4 blockade in lung cancer. Repertoires were generated with immunoSEQ multiplex PCR, while TCRdb's copy carries only in-frame clones and drops some. The table shows more than 65,000 clones, with roughly four fifths occurring only once. The sequencing used peripheral blood, collected from a patient treated with radiotherapy plus ipilimumab. The receptors derive from a human donor with non-small cell lung cancer who had stable disease on radiotherapy plus ipilimumab.

This chain joins TRBV6-6 and TRBJ2-7; 8 bases agree with TRBD1. V shed 2 bases and J 5 bases; nucleotides not matched to a gene: 5. The CDR3 totals 14 residues. The germline gives CDR1 MNHNY, CDR2 SVGAGI (reference sequence). The CDR3 sequence: CASSYQGAGDEQYF. CDR3 bases: TGTGCCAGCAGTTACCAGGGGGCAGGGGACGAGCAGTACTTC.

The chain is built from TRBV10-1 and TRBJ2-2; D ambiguous. The CDR3 length is 14 residues. In germline, CDR1 is WNHNN, CDR2 SYGVQD (reference sequence). Trimming stripped 3 bases from V and 2 bases from J, with 7 bases between. The CDR3 protein is CASSENGNTGELFF. In DNA, the CDR3 is TGCGCCAGCAGTGAAAACGGTAACACCGGGGAGCTGTTTTTT.

As regards this clone: In the same sample, other DNA sequences code for this CDR3. The gene calls are TRBV7-6 and TRBJ2-1; TRBD1 matches 8 bases. CDR3 length equals 17 residues. Germline loops: CDR1 SGHVS, CDR2 FNYEAQ. V was clipped by 0 bases and J by 9 bases; unmatched bases: 13. The CDR3 bases are TGTGCCAGCAGCTTAGCACCAGGGGGCGGCGAGGGGGGTGAGCAGTTCTTC. Protein product: CASSLAPGGGEGGEQFF.

V is TRBV6-5 and J is TRBJ2-7; maybe TRBD2 (6 bases). V lost 8 bases and J lost 2, with 10 bases in between. Germline V gene lookup returns CDR1 MNHEY and CDR2 SVGAGI. The CDR3 has 12 amino acids. The CDR3 sequence is CASSGETYEQYF. The CDR3 DNA follows: TGTGCCAGCTCGGGAGAGACCTACGAGCAGTACTTC.

The V and J genes are TRBV6-5 and TRBJ2-2; TRBD2 might be the D (6 bases). In germline, CDR1 is MNHEY, CDR2 SVGAGI. The CDR3 sequence is 14 residues long. Deletions cut 2 bases from V and 4 bases from J, with 8 bases between. CDR3 region: CASSYDSGTGELFF. The CDR3 DNA sequence: TGTGCCAGCAGTTACGATAGCGGCACCGGGGAGCTGTTTTTT.

V usage is TRBV29-1 and J usage is TRBJ1-5; TRBD1 is a possible D gene (5 bases). Between the trimmed V and J ends, which lost 4 bases and 0 bases, there was a span of 13 bases. The CDR3 is made up of 15 amino acids. Germline loops: CDR1 SQVTM, CDR2 ANQGSEA. The CDR3 nucleotides are TGCAGCGTTGCGGGGCCCCCGTATAGCAATCAGCCCCAGCATTTT. Residues: CSVAGPPYSNQPQHF.

CDR3 sequence (DNA): TGTGCCAGCTCACCAGACAGGGGCCCTGGGAATTCACCCCTCCACTTT. It translates to CASSPDRGPGNSPLHF. J is TRBJ1-6 and V is TRBV18; TRBD1 aligns across 8 bases. The V and J ends lost 2 bases and 7 bases, in that order; junction bases with no gene match: 7. The CDR3 extends over 16 amino acids. Germline V CDR1 and CDR2: KGHSH, LQKENI.

The chain recombines TRBV28 with TRBJ2-7; no clear D. V shed 5 bases and J shed 3 bases, with 8 bases lying between them. CDR3 size: 12 residues. Germline CDR1 is MDHEN and CDR2 is SYDVKM. This CDR3 reads CASSPDHYEQYF. For the CDR3, the DNA is TGTGCCAGCAGTCCGGACCACTACGAGCAGTACTTC.

In regard to this clone: The junction and the germline gene differ at one end; a read error may be behind it. This chain joins TRBV15 and TRBJ2-7; D may be TRBD1 (5 bases). The CDR3 spans 14 residues. Germline CDR1 LNHNV, CDR2 YYDKDF (reference sequence). CDR3 sequence (DNA): TGTGCCACCAGCAAGGGGAACACTGAATACGGGCAGTACTTC. It is translated as CATSKGNTEYGQYF.

The genes are TRBV6-5 and TRBJ2-1, with 10 positions matching TRBD2. The J segment lost 9 bases and the V segment lost 4 bases, leaving 12 bases of the junction unmatched. CDR1 and CDR2 from the germline V gene are MNHEY and SVGAGI. The CDR3 sequence is 16 residues long. As DNA, the CDR3 is TGTGCCAGCAGTTGGGACGGAAGCGGGAGGGCCCGTGAGCAGTTCTTC. Translating gives CASSWDGSGRAREQFF.

This chain uses TRBV2 with TRBJ2-2; 8 bases fit TRBD2. Trimming at V came to 6 bases and at J to 3 bases, leaving 6 bases not matched to a gene. This CDR3 is 15 amino acids long. Looked up from germline, CDR1 is SNHLY and CDR2 is FYNNEI. The CDR3 DNA sequence: TGTGCCAGCAGCCGCGGGGGGACCCACACCGGGGAGCTGTTTTTT. Translating it yields CASSRGGTHTGELFF.

The rearrangement joins TRBV27 to TRBJ1-2; a possible D gene is TRBD1 (5 bases). CDR3 length equals 13 residues. Per the germline V gene, CDR1 is MNHEY and CDR2 is SMNVEV (reference sequence). Trimming took off 5 bases at V and 2 bases at J, with 9 bases between the two ends. The CDR3 is CASSRAGNYGYTF. As DNA, the CDR3 is TGTGCCAGCAGTAGGGCAGGGAACTATGGCTACACCTTC.

The J gene is TRBJ2-7, the V gene TRBV6-1, with 8 bases aligning to TRBD1. V dropped 7 bases and J dropped 2; count of bases not matched to a gene: 10. The CDR3 runs 15 residues. Germline V CDR1 and CDR2: MNHNS, SASEGT. CDR3 coding DNA: TGTGCCAGCACGGACTCCGGGACAGGAGCCTACGAGCAGTACTTC. As protein: CASTDSGTGAYEQYF.

For the CDR3, the DNA is TGTGCCAGTAAATCGGCGACGGATGGGTACACTGAAGCTTTCTTT. Its protein product is CASKSATDGYTEAFF. The chain links TRBV28 to TRBJ1-1; D unclear. CDR1 is MDHEN, CDR2 SYDVKM, per germline. The length of the CDR3 is 15 residues. Deletions cut 9 bases from V and 3 bases from J, with 20 bases between.

This clone occurred a few times. The CDR3 bases are TGTGCCAGCAGTTTCAGGGGTTTAGCCCAGCATTTT. This gives the protein CASSFRGLAQHF. This chain uses TRBV28 with TRBJ1-5, with a possible D match to TRBD1 (6 bases). The CDR3 is 12 residues long. CDR1 is MDHEN and CDR2 is SYDVKM in the germline V gene. Trimming removed 3 bases at V and 11 bases at J, with 11 bases between.

Turning to this clone: Other DNA sequences in this specimen translate into the identical CDR3. This rearrangement joins TRBV15 to TRBJ2-3; D gene uncertain. Trimming took off 0 bases at V and 4 bases at J, with 5 bases between the two ends. The CDR3 runs 13 residues. The V gene's germline CDR1 is LNHNV and CDR2 YYDKDF (reference sequence). CDR3 region: CATSRDPPDTQYF. In nucleotides, the CDR3 is TGTGCCACCAGCAGAGATCCGCCAGATACGCAGTATTTT.

Worth noting for this clone: The germline gene is not matched at one end of the junction; a read error may be the cause. The CDR3 bases are TGTGCCAGCAGAGACCCCGGGACAGGGGGCGGCGAGCAGTGCTTC. Its translation is CASRDPGTGGGEQCF. The rearrangement joins TRBV7-6 to TRBJ2-7; TRBD1 matches at 12 bases. The V gene's germline CDR1 is SGHVS and CDR2 FNYEAQ. The CDR3 sequence is 15 residues long.

The J gene is TRBJ2-7, the V gene TRBV6-5; D gene uncertain. CDR1 and CDR2 (germline): MNHEY, SVGAGI. The CDR3 is 13 residues long. The ends were cut back, 5 bases at V and 2 bases at J, with 10 bases in the middle. The CDR3: CASSVSFTYEQYF. The DNA for the CDR3 is TGTGCCAGCAGTGTATCGTTCACCTACGAGCAGTACTTC.

The chain has TRBV7-9 and TRBJ2-7; D might be TRBD2 (6 bases). V gave up 5 bases and J gave up 1 base, with 12 bases separating them. The CDR3 runs to 14 residues. CDR1 is SEHNR, CDR2 FQNEAQ, per germline (reference sequence). CDR3 in amino acids: CASSPGTLSYEQYF. For the CDR3, the DNA is TGTGCCAGCAGCCCAGGGACTTTATCCTACGAGCAGTACTTC. The whole variable domain, filled in from reference TRBV7-9 and TRBJ2-7, reads DTGVSQNPRHKITKRGQNVTFRCDPISEHNRLYWYRQTLGQGPEFLTYFQNEAQLEKSRLLSDRFSAERPKGSFSTLEIQRTEQGDSAMYLCASSPGTLSYEQYFGPGTRLTVT.

The gene calls are TRBV5-4 and TRBJ1-3; D possibly corresponds to TRBD1 (6 bases). The germline V gene encodes CDR1 SGHNT and CDR2 YYREEE (reference sequence). Trimming shortened V by 3 bases and J by 6 bases, and 10 bases separated the two germline ends. The CDR3 consists of 13 residues. The CDR3 region is CASSSGVANTIYF. CDR3 bases: TGTGCCAGCAGCTCAGGGGTCGCAAACACCATATATTTT.

This chain uses TRBV19 with TRBJ2-5; weak D call: TRBD1 (5 bases). The CDR3 is 13 amino acids. Germline V CDR1 and CDR2: LNHDA, SQIVND (reference sequence). The germline V and J ends were trimmed by 5 bases and 5 bases, with 12 bases remaining between them. The CDR3 sequence is CASSVQGLETQYF. CDR3 nucleotide sequence: TGTGCCAGTAGTGTCCAGGGATTGGAGACCCAGTACTTC.

The V call is TRBV9, the J call TRBJ1-1; D may be TRBD1 (5 bases). V was trimmed by 0 bases and J by 3 bases, leaving 12 bases between them. The germline V gene encodes CDR1 SGDLS and CDR2 YYNGEE. The CDR3 extends over 15 amino acids. The CDR3 DNA reads as TGTGCCAGCAGCGTAGGCTGGGGGGGAGACACTGAAGCTTTCTTT. Its protein is CASSVGWGGDTEAFF.

This rearrangement joins TRBV28 to TRBJ1-4; D ambiguous. Germline assignment: CDR1 MDHEN and CDR2 SYDVKM. The V gene lost 5 bases and the J gene lost 3 bases, with 10 bases spanning the gap. The CDR3 length is 14 residues. The CDR3 bases are TGTGCCAGCAGTCCGACGGGCCCTAATGAAAAACTGTTTTTT. Translated, it gives CASSPTGPNEKLFF.

This clone was found a few times. The gene calls are TRBV7-9 and TRBJ1-6; 7 positions agree with TRBD1. The CDR3 has 14 amino acids. CDR1 and CDR2 from the germline V gene are SEHNR and FQNEAQ (reference sequence). After removal of 8 bases from V and 7 bases from J, the junction contained 8 bases not matched to a gene. CDR3 bases: TGTGCCAGCTCCCTGGGACAGCACAATTCACCCCTCCACTTT. This codes for CASSLGQHNSPLHF. Supplemented by reference TRBV7-9 and TRBJ1-6, the full variable domain reads DTGVSQNPRHKITKRGQNVTFRCDPISEHNRLYWYRQTLGQGPEFLTYFQNEAQLEKSRLLSDRFSAERPKGSFSTLEIQRTEQGDSAMYLCASSLGQHNSPLHFGNGTRLTVT.

This chain joins TRBV27 and TRBJ2-7; 9 bases are a match to TRBD2. Germline V CDR1 and CDR2: MNHEY, SMNVEV (reference sequence). J gave up 4 bases and V 5 bases, and 9 bases lay outside the gene matches. This CDR3 has 15 amino acids. This chain's CDR3 is CASSKGGRAGYEQYF. The CDR3 coding sequence is TGTGCCAGCAGTAAGGGCGGGAGGGCCGGGTACGAGCAGTACTTC.

This clone was detected only a few times. A read error may produce the germline difference seen at one junction end. CDR3 amino acids: CASSFTGGSYGHTF. Here the CDR3 DNA reads TGTGCCAGTAGTTTCACAGGGGGCAGCTATGGCCACACCTTC. This chain joins TRBV19 and TRBJ1-2; 9 bases align to TRBD1. This CDR3 region has 14 residues. Germline loops: CDR1 LNHDA, CDR2 SQIVND (reference sequence).